The T cell receptor beta chain under discussion was sequenced for a study of blood T cell repertoires in COVID-19. Study-wide context: Samples taken during acute and convalescent COVID-19 were collected in the United States, Italy and Spain. PBMCs, B-cell-depleted T cells, or T cells provided the cDNA or gDNA that made up the material.

This clone was detected a few times. Authors' analysis steps: Quantification of nucleated cells was approximated via reference gene primer amplification. Data came from immunoSEQ multiplex PCR; TCRdb stores just in-frame clones and leaves some out. The D gene and trimming were derived from the DNA, and the V and J assignments and clone size from that table. The profile shows about 190,000 clones, roughly 78% of them singletons. Germline CDR1 is MNHEY and CDR2 is SMNVEV (reference sequence). V lost 5 bases, J lost 9 bases, and 9 bases stayed unmatched. There are 14 residues in the CDR3. The sequencing sample was made of peripheral blood. The chain carries TRBV27 and TRBJ2-1; TRBD1 matches at 8 bases. The receptor's source is a woman aged 80 or over with active or convalescent COVID-19. In DNA form, the CDR3 reads TGTGCCAGCAGTGGACAGGGATCGTTTAGTGAGCAGTTCTTC. It encodes CASSGQGSFSEQFF.